Shown below are 19 T cell receptor beta chains from a single sample sequenced in a study of T cell responses to AZD1222 COVID-19 vaccine. Some clones are missing from TCRdb's copy, which holds only in-frame ones; the method was immunoSEQ multiplex PCR. The table includes roughly 120,000 clones, about 90% detected once. The material sequenced was peripheral blood, taken on day 0 of AZD1222 vaccination. Source of these receptors: an adult in good health.

The chain is built from TRBV11-2 and TRBJ1-3; a weak D match, TRBD1 (5 bases). The germline CDR1 and CDR2 sequences are SGHAT and FQNNGV. This CDR3 spans 15 amino acids. Trimming stripped 1 base from V and 4 bases from J, with 11 bases between. CDR3 in amino acids: CASSLVDGAGNTIYF. For the CDR3, the DNA is TGTGCCAGCAGCTTAGTGGACGGGGCAGGAAACACCATATATTTT.

The chain is built from TRBV30 and TRBJ1-6; D is possibly TRBD1 (5 bases). This CDR3 is 16 amino acids long. Germline loops: CDR1 GTSNPN, CDR2 SVGIG (reference sequence). V lost 2 bases and J 7 bases, leaving 18 bases between the germline ends. Written as DNA, the CDR3 is TGTGCCTGGAGTTTGGGTGCGGGGACGGAGAATTCACCCCTCCACTTT. Encoded protein: CAWSLGAGTENSPLHF. The full variable domain, with the rest looked up from reference TRBV30 and TRBJ1-6, is SQTIHQWPATLVQPVGSPLSLECTVEGTSNPNLYWYRQAAGRGLQLLFYSVGIGQISSEVPQNLSASRPQDRQFILSSKKLLLSDSGFYLCAWSLGAGTENSPLHFGNGTRLTVT.

The chain couples TRBV7-8 to TRBJ1-6; D not certain. Germline loops: CDR1 SGHVS, CDR2 FQNEAQ. Trimming left V 2 bases short and J 7 bases short, with 12 bases between. This CDR3 contains 15 residues. The CDR3 loop reads CASSLIRTPNSPLHF. CDR3 bases: TGTGCCAGCAGCTTAATTAGGACCCCAAATTCACCCCTCCACTTT.

This clone appeared a single time. V usage is TRBV5-6 and J usage is TRBJ1-1, with 9 nucleotides matching TRBD1. CDR3 size: 15 residues. J lost 0 bases, V lost 3 bases, and 3 bases had no gene match. Germline V lookup: CDR1 SGHDT, CDR2 YYEEEE. The CDR3 region has the DNA TGTGCCAGCAGCTGGACAGGGGATATGAACACTGAAGCTTTCTTT. This gives the protein CASSWTGDMNTEAFF.

The rearrangement joins TRBV10-1 to TRBJ2-1; 9 positions agree with TRBD1. Germline CDR1 and CDR2: WNHNN and SYGVQD (reference sequence). The CDR3 is 14 residues long. The junction had 3 bases not matched to a gene; V was cut back by 6 bases and J by 3 bases. The CDR3 DNA sequence: TGCGCCAGCAGCGGGACAGGGAGCTACAATGAGCAGTTCTTC. This codes for CASSGTGSYNEQFF.

This clone was found once. V gene TRBV2 combines with J gene TRBJ1-6; D unresolved. CDR3 length: 12 residues. V shed 2 bases and J shed 8 bases, with 4 bases lying between them. From germline, CDR1 is SNHLY and CDR2 FYNNEI. The CDR3 sequence: CASSEMDSPLHF. Here the CDR3 DNA reads TGTGCCAGCAGTGAAATGGATTCACCCCTCCACTTT.

CDR3: CASTDREDTEAFF. CDR3 coding DNA: TGTGCCAGCACAGACAGGGAAGACACTGAAGCTTTCTTT. V gene TRBV6-4 combines with J gene TRBJ1-1; 7 positions agree with TRBD1. The V segment lost 7 bases and the J segment 3 bases; nucleotides outside the gene matches: 5. The germline CDR1 and CDR2 sequences are MRHNA and SNTAGT. The CDR3 consists of 13 residues.

The rearrangement joins TRBV11-2 to TRBJ2-7; tentatively, D is TRBD1 (6 bases). The CDR3 is 13 amino acids. V was pared by 0 bases and J by 6 bases, with 9 bases between. Germline-derived CDR1 and CDR2 are SGHAT and FQNNGV. The CDR3 sequence is CASSLDLGGEQYF. In DNA form, the CDR3 reads TGTGCCAGCAGCTTAGATCTAGGGGGCGAGCAGTACTTC.

This chain uses TRBV7-9 with TRBJ1-1; 7 nucleotides line up with TRBD1. J lost 0 bases, V lost 5 bases, and 6 bases had no gene match. The CDR3 has 15 residues. Per the germline V gene, CDR1 is SEHNR and CDR2 is FQNEAQ (reference sequence). Written as DNA, the CDR3 is TGTGCCAGCAGCCAGACAGGGCGATTGAACACTGAAGCTTTCTTT. Amino acids: CASSQTGRLNTEAFF.

The chain combines TRBV5-1 with TRBJ2-7; 8 nucleotides line up with TRBD2. V lost 4 bases and J lost 7; bases outside the gene matches: 13. Germline V gives CDR1 SGHRS, CDR2 YFSETQ. The CDR3 sequence is 15 residues long. CDR3 amino acids: CASSGVASRGGEQYF. CDR3 nucleotide sequence: TGCGCCAGCAGCGGAGTGGCATCCCGGGGGGGGGAGCAGTACTTC.

The chain is built from TRBV2 and TRBJ1-1, with 8 bases identical to TRBD1. V was clipped by 7 bases and J by 1 base; unmatched bases: 17. The CDR3 extends over 18 amino acids. Germline values: CDR1 SNHLY, CDR2 FYNNEI. In nucleotides, the CDR3 is TGTGCCAGCACTCTAGGACAGGGTGAGGTTGTTAGGAACACTGAAGCTTTCTTT. Translation: CASTLGQGEVVRNTEAFF.

The chain has TRBV7-2 and TRBJ2-1, with D possibly being TRBD2 (5 bases). Germline CDR1 and CDR2: SGHTA and FQGNSA. The CDR3 runs to 13 residues. The V end was cut by 6 bases, the J end by 5 bases, with 11 bases between. The CDR3 DNA reads as TGTGCCAGCAGTCCGCCGGGGAACAATGAGCAGTTCTTC. It codes for CASSPPGNNEQFF.

The chain employs TRBV19 and TRBJ2-5, with D perhaps TRBD2 (6 bases). Trimming took 3 bases from V and 5 from J, leaving 16 bases between them. The CDR3 is made up of 15 amino acids. The V gene's germline CDR1 is LNHDA and CDR2 SQIVND (reference sequence). CDR3: CASSISGHFTETQYF. DNA for the CDR3: TGTGCCAGTAGTATTAGCGGCCATTTTACGGAGACCCAGTACTTC. The full variable domain, in which reference TRBV19 and TRBJ2-5 provide the parts outside the CDR3, is DGGITQSPKYLFRKEGQNVTLSCEQNLNHDAMYWYRQDPGQGLRLIYYSQIVNDFQKGDIAEGYSVSREKKESFPLTVTSAQKNPTAFYLCASSISGHFTETQYFGPGTRLLVL.

The CDR3 sequence is CASSYVQGTAQHF. CDR3 nucleotide sequence: TGTGCCAGCAGTTACGTACAGGGTACGGCCCAGCATTTT. The V call is TRBV6-6, the J call TRBJ1-5; possible D gene TRBD1, 6 bases. Germline V lookup: CDR1 MNHNY, CDR2 SVGAGI (reference sequence). The CDR3 length is 13 residues. The V gene lost 2 bases and the J gene lost 11 bases, with 13 bases spanning the gap.

The chain carries TRBV12-3 or TRBV12-4 and TRBJ1-1; no clear D. This CDR3 contains 13 residues. With 5 bases removed from V and 4 bases from J, the gap between germline ends came to 11 bases. CDR3 protein: CASSTSRGTEAFF. CDR3 bases: TGTGCCAGCAGTACCTCGCGGGGCACTGAAGCTTTCTTT.

V gene TRBV28 combines with J gene TRBJ1-2; D unclear. The germline V gene has CDR1 MDHEN and CDR2 SYDVKM. The length of the CDR3 is 15 residues. V shed 6 bases and J shed 2 bases, with 16 bases lying between them. In DNA form, the CDR3 reads TGTGCCAGCAGGTGGATGGGCAGTCGGAACTATGGCTACACCTTC. It codes for CASRWMGSRNYGYTF.

The J gene is TRBJ2-3, the V gene TRBV27, with 7 bases identical to TRBD1. Germline V lookup: CDR1 MNHEY, CDR2 SMNVEV (reference sequence). The V and J ends lost 5 bases and 0 bases, in that order; junction bases with no gene match: 11. CDR3 length equals 17 residues. CDR3 in amino acids: CASSLQDRVTSTDTQYF. CDR3 nucleotide sequence: TGTGCCAGCAGTCTACAAGACAGGGTCACTAGCACAGATACGCAGTATTTT.

The rearrangement joins TRBV5-4 to TRBJ1-6, with D possibly matching TRBD1 (5 bases). CDR1 and CDR2 (germline): SGHNT, YYREEE (reference sequence). There are 14 residues in the CDR3. The V end was cut by 1 base, the J end by 10 bases, with 12 bases between. The DNA of the CDR3 is TGTGCCAGCAGCTTGCGGGACGGTTCCTCACCCCTCCACTTT. This sequence encodes CASSLRDGSSPLHF.

The chain carries TRBV30 and TRBJ2-1, with 12 bases matching TRBD2. Trimming took 5 bases from V and 8 from J; bases not matched to a gene: 7. Germline V lookup: CDR1 GTSNPN, CDR2 SVGIG (reference sequence). This CDR3 spans 14 amino acids. The CDR3: CAWGGLAGIDEQFF. Written as DNA, the CDR3 is TGTGCCTGGGGGGGACTAGCGGGTATAGATGAGCAGTTCTTC.